This T cell receptor (beta chain) derives from a study of T-cell memory formation after mild COVID-19. Study conclusions and caveats: For second-wave clones that peaked at day 37, SARS-CoV-2 specificity went unverified. Pre-infection memory held some responding clones, suggesting pre-existing cross-reactive T cells responded. Later expanders leaned CD4+, whereas clones that contracted between day 15 and 85 were balanced CD4/CD8.

The CDR3 is 15 amino acids. Trimming cost V 5 bases and J 3 bases; bases outside gene matches: 7. This clonotype was seen only a few times. Its specificity is unknown. TCRdb used MiXCR to reprocess the 5' RACE reads, holding one entry per CDR3 protein. This sample carries 250,000 to 300,000 distinct CDR3 sequences, 15% to 20% of them seen once, and the ten largest clones take 22%. The chain has TRBV12-3 or TRBV12-4 and TRBJ2-7; 10 nucleotides align to TRBD2. Source material: PBMCs or a T cell subset sorted from them (not recorded which). The receptor was derived from a man younger than 30 who had mild COVID-19 (a few samples of this study predate the infection). Cell type and time point are not known. CDR3 DNA sequence: TGTGCCAGCAGTGCGAGGTCTAGCGGGGGCTACGAGCAGTACTTC. It is translated as CASSARSSGGYEQYF.